These 11 T cell receptor beta chains share one sample of origin, sequenced in a study of blood T cell repertoires in COVID-19. The data were produced by immunoSEQ multiplex PCR, yet TCRdb's version contains in-frame clones alone and is incomplete. Of around 340,000 clones listed, roughly nine tenths are singletons. Sequenced input: peripheral blood. These receptors came from a woman in her sixties with COVID-19, enrolled during active disease.

The rearrangement links TRBV28 to TRBJ1-3; maybe TRBD1 (6 bases). CDR1 is MDHEN and CDR2 is SYDVKM in the germline V gene. V was clipped by 3 bases and J by 1 base, with 13 bases between them. This CDR3 has 16 residues. The CDR3 here is CASSLGGRWSGNTIYF. The CDR3 bases are TGTGCCAGCAGTTTGGGGGGGCGCTGGTCTGGAAACACCATATATTTT.

The chain employs TRBV19 and TRBJ1-5, with D unresolved. This CDR3 contains 17 residues. V was shortened by 7 bases and J by 0 bases, with 19 bases between the two germline ends. Germline V gene lookup returns CDR1 LNHDA and CDR2 SQIVND (reference sequence). DNA of the CDR3: TGTGCCAGTACACTAAAACACCAGCTATATAGCAATCAGCCCCAGCATTTT. Encoded protein: CASTLKHQLYSNQPQHF.

This clone was seen a handful of times. V gene TRBV6-5 combines with J gene TRBJ1-1; D is unclear. Trimming removed 6 bases from V and 5 bases from J, with 16 bases in between. There are 14 residues in the CDR3. CDR1 and CDR2 from the germline V gene are MNHEY and SVGAGI. CDR3 sequence reads: CASRHGLLRTEAFF. The CDR3 DNA sequence: TGTGCCAGCAGACATGGACTCCTGAGGACTGAAGCTTTCTTT.

The rearrangement links TRBV5-1 to TRBJ2-2; maybe TRBD2 (6 bases). Trimming cost V 7 bases and J 2 bases, with 18 bases left between them. CDR3 length: 16 residues. Germline CDR1 reads SGHRS; CDR2 reads YFSETQ. CDR3 nucleotides: TGCGCCAGCCGCCGGGTCGGGGGACTCAACACCGGGGAGCTGTTTTTT. Translation gives CASRRVGGLNTGELFF.

The chain has TRBV3-1 (or the pseudogene TRBV3-2) and TRBJ2-2, with TRBD1 identical over 7 bases. Losses at the gene ends were 5 bases for V and 2 bases for J; bases not matched to a gene: 8. CDR3 length: 16 amino acids. Germline lookup yields CDR1 LGHDT and CDR2 YNNKEL (reference sequence). The CDR3 sequence: CASSDTGQVNTGELFF. In nucleotides, the CDR3 is TGTGCCAGCAGCGACACCGGACAGGTTAACACCGGGGAGCTGTTTTTT.

The chain links TRBV7-9 to TRBJ2-7; 13 positions agree with TRBD2. Per germline, CDR1 SEHNR and CDR2 FQNEAQ (reference sequence). The V and J ends lost 4 bases and 4 bases, in that order; junction bases with no gene match: 4. The CDR3 has 15 residues. CDR3 residues: CASSSTGLAGYEQYF. The CDR3 DNA reads as TGTGCCAGCAGCTCCACGGGACTAGCGGGATACGAGCAGTACTTC.

A word on this clone: The junction differs from germline at one of its ends, possibly a read error. The V call is TRBV7-7, the J call TRBJ2-5; TRBD2 might be the D (5 bases). This CDR3 region has 15 residues. Germline V gene lookup returns CDR1 SSHAT and CDR2 FNYEAQ (reference sequence). The DNA for the CDR3 is TGTGCTAGCAGCTTAGTTGCGGGCCCTCAAGAGACCCAGTACTTC. Amino acids: CASSLVAGPQETQYF.

The rearrangement links TRBV19 to TRBJ2-1, with TRBD2 matching 10 bases. In germline, CDR1 is LNHDA, CDR2 SQIVND (reference sequence). This CDR3 comprises 16 residues. V lost 3 bases and J lost 4; bases outside the gene matches: 6. CDR3 region: CASSIPSAGGYNEQFF. The CDR3, as DNA: TGTGCCAGTAGTATCCCTTCAGCGGGGGGGTACAATGAGCAGTTCTTC.

With regard to this clone: This CDR3 is also generated by other DNA sequences in the sample. The gene calls are TRBV6-5 and TRBJ1-4, with D possibly being TRBD1 (6 bases). Germline assignment: CDR1 MNHEY and CDR2 SVGAGI. This CDR3 has 14 amino acids. Deletions cut 0 bases from V and 4 bases from J, with 6 bases between. Here the CDR3 reads CASSYSGGNEKLFF. The CDR3 bases are TGTGCCAGCAGTTACTCAGGGGGTAATGAAAAACTGTTTTTT.

This clone was observed once. The rearrangement uses TRBV9 and TRBJ1-4; 9 nucleotides match TRBD1. This CDR3 comprises 15 residues. With 0 bases clipped from V and 8 bases from J, the junction kept 5 bases outside the gene matches. In germline, CDR1 is SGDLS, CDR2 YYNGEE. CDR3 sequence reads: CASSVEGTGKEKLFF. The DNA of the CDR3 is TGTGCCAGCAGCGTAGAAGGGACAGGGAAGGAAAAACTGTTTTTT.

The J gene is TRBJ2-2, the V gene TRBV7-6; tentative D call: TRBD1 (5 bases). The CDR3 length is 16 residues. Trimming shortened V by 0 bases and J by 0 bases, and 8 bases separated the two germline ends. The germline V gene encodes CDR1 SGHVS and CDR2 FNYEAQ. CDR3 sequence: CASSLAPTANTGELFF. The CDR3 DNA sequence: TGTGCCAGCAGCTTAGCGCCGACAGCGAACACCGGGGAGCTGTTTTTT.